The 20 T cell receptor beta chains in this list originate from one sample, sequenced in a study of T cells in Graves' hyperthyroidism and ophthalmopathy. What was amplified from RNA transcripts were TCR beta CDR3 regions. Primed by the HTBI set, a first-round RT-PCR was run on the TCR CDR3. MiXCR was run by TCRdb on the multiplex PCR reads, yielding one entry per CDR3 protein. The table records hundreds of thousands of distinct CDR3 sequences, about 14% of them present only once. Sequencing input: blood. The receptors stem from a woman in her twenties or thirties with Graves' hyperthyroidism.

In its sample, this clonotype was seen many times. The J gene is TRBJ1-2, the V gene TRBV6-5, with D unclear. V was trimmed by 2 bases and J by 2 bases, leaving 9 bases between them. This CDR3 contains 14 residues. Germline CDR1 MNHEY, CDR2 SVGAGI. This CDR3 is CASSYHRGNYGYTF. The CDR3 DNA is TGTGCCAGCAGTTACCATCGGGGAAACTATGGCTACACCTTC.

This clonotype has a count of ten or more. This chain connects TRBV27 to TRBJ2-7; TRBD2 matches at 10 bases. Trimming removed 6 bases from V and 5 bases from J; junction bases left unmatched: 4. Germline values: CDR1 MNHEY, CDR2 SMNVEV (reference sequence). The CDR3 has 13 amino acids. The CDR3 region has the DNA TGTGCCAGCAGGGGACTAGCGAGGGACGAGCAGTACTTC. As protein: CASRGLARDEQYF.

V gene TRBV7-9 combines with J gene TRBJ2-7; the D call may be TRBD1 or TRBD2 (5 bases each). The V and J ends lost 1 base and 2 bases respectively, with 12 bases between them. CDR1 is SEHNR, CDR2 FQNEAQ, per germline (reference sequence). The CDR3 consists of 15 residues. CDR3: CASSLGGPRTYEQYF. CDR3 DNA: TGTGCCAGCAGCTTAGGGGGACCCCGCACCTACGAGCAGTACTTC.

This clonotype occurred many times. This chain joins TRBV29-1 and TRBJ2-3; 7 bases match TRBD2. CDR1 SQVTM and CDR2 ANQGSEA come from the germline V gene. The CDR3 sequence is 13 residues long. Germline trimming cut 3 bases from V and 6 bases from J; bases unmatched to any gene: 6. As DNA, the CDR3 is TGCAGCGTTGAGGGAGGGTTCGGCGATACGCAGTATTTT. Protein product: CSVEGGFGDTQYF.

This clonotype was detected ten times or more. This chain connects TRBV28 to TRBJ1-5, with TRBD1 identical over 9 bases. The CDR3 sequence is 17 residues long. The junction had 15 bases not matched to a gene; V was cut back by 6 bases and J by 6 bases. The germline CDR1 and CDR2 sequences are MDHEN and SYDVKM. The CDR3, as DNA: TGTGCCAGCAGCCTGGACAGGGGTTTAGAGGAAGGTCAGCCCCAGCATTTT. Its translation: CASSLDRGLEEGQPQHF.

This clonotype was detected ten times or more. This chain uses TRBV6-1 with TRBJ1-2; D remains unclear. Trimming removed 7 bases at V and 8 bases at J, with 17 bases between. CDR1 and CDR2 from the germline V gene are MNHNS and SASEGT. The CDR3 is made up of 13 amino acids. DNA of the CDR3: TGTGCCAGCAAACCCCTCGGGGTTGGAGGCTACACCTTC. It specifies CASKPLGVGGYTF.

This clonotype showed up many times. This rearrangement joins TRBV24-1 to TRBJ2-3; D is perhaps TRBD1 (6 bases). Trimming removed 5 bases at V and 0 bases at J, with 8 bases between. Germline CDR1 is KGHDR and CDR2 is SFDVKD. The CDR3 has 14 residues. The CDR3 nucleotides are TGTGCCACCAGTGGCAGGGGAAGCACAGATACGCAGTATTTT. Amino acid sequence: CATSGRGSTDTQYF.

Many counts were recorded for this clonotype. The chain links TRBV12-3 or TRBV12-4 to TRBJ2-7; no clear D gene. The CDR3 consists of 12 residues. V was shortened by 6 bases and J by 6 bases, with 12 bases between the two germline ends. This CDR3 is CASSTGPPEQYF. The CDR3 DNA reads TGTGCCAGCAGCACGGGCCCCCCCGAGCAGTACTTC.

The gene calls are TRBV29-1 and TRBJ2-2; 9 bases fit TRBD2. In germline, CDR1 is SQVTM, CDR2 ANQGSEA. V lost 7 bases to trimming and J lost 7 bases; unmatched junction nucleotides: 4. The CDR3 has 12 residues. The CDR3 reads CSGGGEDGELFF. In DNA, the CDR3 is TGCAGCGGCGGGGGGGAGGACGGGGAGCTGTTTTTT.

The chain uses TRBV15 and TRBJ2-3, with TRBD2 as a possible D gene (5 bases). Trimming removed 2 bases from V and 1 base from J, with 16 bases in between. This CDR3 has 17 amino acids. The germline V gene has CDR1 LNHNV and CDR2 YYDKDF (reference sequence). The CDR3 DNA reads as TGTGCCACCAGCAGATCACTAGACGGCGGTGGCACAGATACGCAGTATTTT. Its translation: CATSRSLDGGGTDTQYF.

This clonotype was counted ten times or more. CDR3: CASSDRDRGFYEQYF. In DNA, the CDR3 is TGCGCCAGCAGTGACCGGGACAGGGGGTTCTACGAGCAGTACTTC. The V gene is TRBV10-2, the J gene TRBJ2-7, with TRBD1 identical over 11 bases. V lost 3 bases and J lost 3; bases outside the gene matches: 4. The CDR3 length is 15 residues. The germline V gene has CDR1 WSHSY and CDR2 SAAADI.

This clonotype was seen at least ten times. The chain has TRBV11-1 and TRBJ2-7; D gene ambiguous. The CDR3 has 15 amino acids. Germline-derived CDR1 and CDR2 are SGHAT and FQDESV (reference sequence). Trimming removed 1 base from V and 2 bases from J, with 12 bases in between. CDR3 sequence: CASSLEALEPYEQYF. The CDR3 DNA reads as TGTGCCAGCAGCTTAGAGGCCCTGGAACCCTACGAGCAGTACTTC.

This chain connects TRBV10-3 to TRBJ2-7; tentatively, D is TRBD1 (7 bases). CDR3 length equals 13 residues. Trimming stripped 6 bases from V and 2 bases from J, with 11 bases between. Germline V gives CDR1 ENHRY, CDR2 SYGVKD. The CDR3 bases are TGTGCCATCAGCGCGGGACAGACCTACGAGCAGTACTTC. It codes for CAISAGQTYEQYF.

The chain links TRBV7-9 to TRBJ1-4; D uncertain. Germline V gives CDR1 SEHNR, CDR2 FQNEAQ (reference sequence). V was cut by 2 bases and J by 6 bases, with 13 bases left in between. This CDR3 contains 15 residues. The CDR3 sequence is CASSLIAVTYEKLFF. Written as DNA, the CDR3 is TGTGCCAGCAGCTTAATTGCAGTTACTTATGAAAAACTGTTTTTT.

This clonotype turned up a few times. V gene TRBV6-1 combines with J gene TRBJ2-7, with 7 bases aligning to TRBD1. CDR3 length: 15 residues. Germline V gives CDR1 MNHNS, CDR2 SASEGT. After removal of 6 bases from V and 3 bases from J, the junction contained 11 bases not matched to a gene. Here the CDR3 DNA reads TGTGCCAGCAGGTATTCGGCCAGGACAGGCTACGAGCAGTACTTC. Translated: CASRYSARTGYEQYF.

The chain couples TRBV29-1 to TRBJ1-2, with 11 bases matching TRBD1. Germline V CDR1 and CDR2: SQVTM, ANQGSEA. This CDR3 is 13 amino acids long. V lost 6 bases and J lost 5; bases outside the gene matches: 5. The CDR3 spells CSVGTGGQYGYTF. The CDR3 region has the DNA TGCAGCGTAGGGACAGGGGGACAGTATGGCTACACCTTC.

This clonotype was seen ten or more times. The chain has TRBV19 and TRBJ2-7; 10 bases match TRBD2. There are 15 residues in the CDR3. Trimming at V came to 6 bases and at J to 4 bases, leaving 9 bases not matched to a gene. The germline V gene has CDR1 LNHDA and CDR2 SQIVND (reference sequence). The CDR3 is CASSDISGRSYEQYF. The CDR3 bases are TGTGCCAGTAGCGACATTAGCGGGAGGAGTTACGAGCAGTACTTC. The full variable domain, its missing parts supplied by reference TRBV19 and TRBJ2-7, is DGGITQSPKYLFRKEGQNVTLSCEQNLNHDAMYWYRQDPGQGLRLIYYSQIVNDFQKGDIAEGYSVSREKKESFPLTVTSAQKNPTAFYLCASSDISGRSYEQYFGPGTRLTVT.

This clonotype has just a few counts. The chain recombines TRBV28 with TRBJ1-2; TRBD1 matches 7 bases. Germline V gene data show CDR1 as MDHEN and CDR2 as SYDVKM. V dropped 3 bases and J dropped 11; count of bases not matched to a gene: 6. The CDR3 spans 12 residues. This CDR3 reads CASSLVGGVYTF. In DNA, the CDR3 is TGTGCCAGCAGTTTGGTAGGGGGCGTATACACCTTC.

V and J are TRBV9 and TRBJ2-3; D is ambiguous. V was shortened by 3 bases and J by 5 bases, with 7 bases between the two germline ends. Germline V gives CDR1 SGDLS, CDR2 YYNGEE. The CDR3 is made up of 12 amino acids. CDR3 in DNA: TGTGCCAGCAGCGGGGTAGGAGATACGCAGTATTTT. Translating it yields CASSGVGDTQYF.

This clonotype has more than one count but fewer than ten. The V call is TRBV24-1, the J call TRBJ2-1, with TRBD1 matching over 8 bases. Germline CDR1 reads KGHDR; CDR2 reads SFDVKD. The CDR3 sequence is 13 residues long. The J segment lost 6 bases and the V segment lost 12 bases, leaving 9 bases of the junction unmatched. The CDR3 spells CAAGGGTGNEQFF. For the CDR3, the DNA is TGTGCCGCCGGGGGCGGGACAGGCAATGAGCAGTTCTTC.